These 20 T cell receptor beta chains share one sample of origin, sequenced in a study of monozygotic twins with inflammatory bowel disease. From its re-call of the 5' RACE reads, TCRdb lists each CDR3 protein once, without DNA. This sample's clone table lists around 210,000 distinct CDR3 sequences. Sequencing input: blood. The receptors were sampled from a human donor with ulcerative colitis or Crohn's disease, or a healthy co-twin of an affected twin (not recorded which).

The rearrangement uses TRBV6-2 or TRBV6-3 and TRBJ1-1; TCRdb's D call, TRBD1, is unchecked because there is no DNA. CDR3 length: 13 amino acids. The germline CDR1 and CDR2 sequences are MNHEY and SVGEGT. The CDR3 here is CATRGQGRTEAFF.

The V and J genes are TRBV3-1 and TRBJ1-5. CDR1 LGHDT and CDR2 YNNKEL come from the germline V gene (reference sequence). There are 15 residues in the CDR3. CDR3 in amino acids: CASSHDELGNQPQHF. The complete variable domain, with remaining parts taken from reference TRBV3-1 and TRBJ1-5, reads DTAVSQTPKYLVTQMGNDKSIKCEQNLGHDTMYWYKQDSKKFLKIMFSYNNKELIINETVPNRFSPKSPDKAHLNLHINSLELGDSAVYFCASSHDELGNQPQHFGDGTRLSIL.

The gene calls are TRBV5-1 and TRBJ2-5. This CDR3 is 13 amino acids long. CDR1 and CDR2 (germline): SGHRS, YFSETQ. CDR3 loop: CASSLSDQETQYF.

V usage is TRBV10-3 and J usage is TRBJ1-1; TCRdb reports TRBD1, a call that lacks DNA to check it against. The germline CDR1 and CDR2 sequences are ENHRY and SYGVKD. The CDR3 has 14 amino acids. The CDR3 spells CAISATGMNTEAFF.

The rearrangement links TRBV28 to TRBJ2-5; TCRdb reports TRBD2, a call that lacks DNA to check it against. From germline, CDR1 is MDHEN and CDR2 SYDVKM. This CDR3 region has 13 residues. CDR3: CASRIQGGETQYF. The full variable domain, its missing parts supplied by reference TRBV28 and TRBJ2-5, is DVKVTQSSRYLVKRTGEKVFLECVQDMDHENMFWYRQDPGLGLRLIYFSYDVKMKEKGDIPEGYSVSREKKERFSLILESASTNQTSMYLCASRIQGGETQYFGPGTRLLVL.

CDR3 sequence reads: CSANIRRLEPYNEQFF. The rearrangement uses TRBV20-1 and TRBJ2-1. The CDR3 is 16 residues long. Germline assignment: CDR1 DFQATT and CDR2 SNEGSKA (reference sequence).

The chain employs TRBV5-1 and TRBJ1-1. The CDR3 runs 12 residues. Germline assignment: CDR1 SGHRS and CDR2 YFSETQ. The CDR3 protein is CASSLSGEQAFF. Combining the CDR3 with reference TRBV5-1 and TRBJ1-1 gives the whole variable domain KAGVTQTPRYLIKTRGQQVTLSCSPISGHRSVSWYQQTPGQGLQFLFEYFSETQRNKGNFPGRFSGRQFSNSRSEMNVSTLELGDSALYLCASSLSGEQAFFGQGTRLTVV.

This chain links TRBV29-1 with TRBJ2-7; checking the TCRdb D call of TRBD2 is not possible without DNA. The CDR3 totals 15 residues. The germline CDR1 and CDR2 sequences are SQVTM and ANQGSEA. CDR3 protein: CSAEGSSGTFYEQYF.

This sequence joins TRBV2 and TRBJ2-2; no DNA is available, so the TRBD1 call from TCRdb remains unchecked. The CDR3 loop spans 14 amino acids. Per germline, CDR1 SNHLY and CDR2 FYNNEI. The CDR3 spells CASSARGEAGELFF.

This chain joins TRBV2 and TRBJ2-7. Germline lookup yields CDR1 SNHLY and CDR2 FYNNEI. The CDR3 consists of 13 residues. CDR3 sequence reads: CASSEATVDEQYF.

The chain has TRBV20-1 and TRBJ2-7; the TCRdb D gene call, TRBD2, has no DNA to confirm it. In germline, CDR1 is DFQATT, CDR2 SNEGSKA (reference sequence). This CDR3 is built from 15 residues. CDR3 loop: CSALRRAGGDYEQYF.

J is TRBJ1-1 and V is TRBV5-1. Looked up from germline, CDR1 is SGHRS and CDR2 is YFSETQ. This CDR3 region has 14 residues. The CDR3 spells CASSWTELNTEAFF. Full variable domain (outside the CDR3, taken from reference TRBV5-1 and TRBJ1-1): KAGVTQTPRYLIKTRGQQVTLSCSPISGHRSVSWYQQTPGQGLQFLFEYFSETQRNKGNFPGRFSGRQFSNSRSEMNVSTLELGDSALYLCASSWTELNTEAFFGQGTRLTVV.

CDR3 sequence reads: CASSEAYGETSYEQYF. The chain is built from TRBV10-2 and TRBJ2-7. The CDR3 spans 16 residues. Germline CDR1 is WSHSY and CDR2 is SAAADI.

This chain uses TRBV20-1 with TRBJ1-1; there is no DNA to check the TCRdb D call of TRBD1. The germline V gene encodes CDR1 DFQATT and CDR2 SNEGSKA (reference sequence). The CDR3 loop spans 13 amino acids. CDR3 protein: CSARVRGRTEAFF.

V is TRBV29-1 and J is TRBJ1-2. Per the germline V gene, CDR1 is SQVTM and CDR2 is ANQGSEA. CDR3 length: 12 amino acids. The CDR3 reads CSATGVWYGYTF.

This chain uses TRBV5-1 with TRBJ2-3. Germline-derived CDR1 and CDR2 are SGHRS and YFSETQ. This CDR3 comprises 13 residues. CDR3 region: CASSSPDGWTQYF.

The gene calls are TRBV19 and TRBJ1-1. In germline, CDR1 is LNHDA, CDR2 SQIVND (reference sequence). This CDR3 has 13 amino acids. CDR3 protein: CASSSTRYTEAFF.

V and J are TRBV5-1 and TRBJ1-1; the TRBD1 assignment by TCRdb is unverifiable without DNA. This CDR3 comprises 14 residues. The germline V gene has CDR1 SGHRS and CDR2 YFSETQ. The CDR3 here is CASSLWGVGTEAFF.

The rearrangement links TRBV12-3 or TRBV12-4 to TRBJ1-3. The CDR3 sequence is 13 residues long. The CDR3 sequence is CACNADSGNTIYF.

The chain has TRBV28 and TRBJ1-5; the TCRdb call, TRBD1, lacks DNA for checking. CDR3 length: 15 residues. Germline assignment: CDR1 MDHEN and CDR2 SYDVKM. CDR3 sequence: CASSLGTVANQPQHF. Combining the CDR3 with reference TRBV28 and TRBJ1-5 gives the whole variable domain DVKVTQSSRYLVKRTGEKVFLECVQDMDHENMFWYRQDPGLGLRLIYFSYDVKMKEKGDIPEGYSVSREKKERFSLILESASTNQTSMYLCASSLGTVANQPQHFGDGTRLSIL.